Included here is one T cell receptor beta chain sequence, with context. Its antigen is still unknown. These data come from a study of T cells after yellow fever vaccination. About the study: Preparation of the low-cell-number fractions used SMART-Seq v4 Ultra Low Input. Findings of the study overall: Researchers noted that a small share of clonotypes showed up in both CD4 and CD8 compartments. Repertoires obtained by FACS sorting could include abundant clonotypes that entered as contaminants from the bulk population. Most primary-vaccination clones reappeared after the booster (approximately 95% CD4, roughly 88% CD8).

Germline V CDR1 and CDR2: MGHDK, SYGVNS. V trimming: 2 bases; J trimming: 2 bases; junction bases outside the gene matches: 5. The CDR3 runs 15 residues. TCRdb redid the calling of the 5' RACE reads with MiXCR, one entry per CDR3 protein. The data contain 510,000 or so distinct CDR3 sequences, 15% to 20% of them seen just once; the ten biggest clones take up more than 13%. This chain connects TRBV25-1 to TRBJ2-7, with 8 bases aligning to TRBD2. Sample: PBMCs, taken 15 days after the yellow fever booster vaccination. This clonotype was sampled from a man aged 30-40 years who received the YFV17D yellow fever vaccine. The CDR3 loop reads CASSEALAGTYEQYF. The CDR3 coding sequence is TGTGCCAGCAGTGAAGCGCTAGCGGGCACCTACGAGCAGTACTTC.